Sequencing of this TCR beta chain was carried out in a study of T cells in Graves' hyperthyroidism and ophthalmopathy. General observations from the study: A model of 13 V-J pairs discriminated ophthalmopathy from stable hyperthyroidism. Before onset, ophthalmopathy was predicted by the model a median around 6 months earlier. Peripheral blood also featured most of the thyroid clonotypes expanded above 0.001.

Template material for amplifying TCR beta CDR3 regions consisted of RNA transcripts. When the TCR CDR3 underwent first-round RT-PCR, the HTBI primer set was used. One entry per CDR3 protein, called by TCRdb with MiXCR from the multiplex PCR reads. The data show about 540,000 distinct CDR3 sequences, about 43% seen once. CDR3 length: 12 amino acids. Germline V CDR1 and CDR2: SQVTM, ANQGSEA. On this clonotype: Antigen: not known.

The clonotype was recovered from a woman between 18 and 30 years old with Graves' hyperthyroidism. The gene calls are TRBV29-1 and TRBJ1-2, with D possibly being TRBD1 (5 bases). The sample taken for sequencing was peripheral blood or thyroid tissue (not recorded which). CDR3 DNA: TGCAGTTACAGTCGGACAATCTATGGCTACACCTTC. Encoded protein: CSYSRTIYGYTF.